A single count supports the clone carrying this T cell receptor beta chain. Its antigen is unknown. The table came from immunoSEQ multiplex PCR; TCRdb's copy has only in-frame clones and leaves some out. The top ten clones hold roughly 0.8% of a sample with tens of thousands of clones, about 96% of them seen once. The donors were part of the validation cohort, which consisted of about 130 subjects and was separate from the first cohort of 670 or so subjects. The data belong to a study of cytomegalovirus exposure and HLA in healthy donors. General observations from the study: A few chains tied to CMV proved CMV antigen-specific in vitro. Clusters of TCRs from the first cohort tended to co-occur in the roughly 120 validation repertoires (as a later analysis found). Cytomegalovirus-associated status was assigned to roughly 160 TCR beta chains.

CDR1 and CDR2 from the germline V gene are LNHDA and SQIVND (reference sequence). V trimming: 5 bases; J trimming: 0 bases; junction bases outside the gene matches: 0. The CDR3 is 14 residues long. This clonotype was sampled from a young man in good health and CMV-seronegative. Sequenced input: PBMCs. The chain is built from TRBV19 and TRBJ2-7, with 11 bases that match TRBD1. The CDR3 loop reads CASSGTGGSYEQYF. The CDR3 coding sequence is TGTGCCAGTAGTGGGACAGGGGGCTCCTACGAGCAGTACTTC.